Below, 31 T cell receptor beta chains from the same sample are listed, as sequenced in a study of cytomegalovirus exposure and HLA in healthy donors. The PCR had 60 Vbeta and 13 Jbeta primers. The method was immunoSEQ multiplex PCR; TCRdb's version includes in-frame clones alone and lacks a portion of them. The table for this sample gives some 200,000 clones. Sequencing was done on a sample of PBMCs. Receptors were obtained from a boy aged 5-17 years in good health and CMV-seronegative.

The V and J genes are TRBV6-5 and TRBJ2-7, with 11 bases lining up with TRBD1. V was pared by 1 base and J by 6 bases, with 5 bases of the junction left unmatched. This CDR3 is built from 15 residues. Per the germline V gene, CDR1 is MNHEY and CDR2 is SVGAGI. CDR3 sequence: CASSYYGTGGSEQYF. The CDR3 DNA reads TGTGCCAGCAGTTACTATGGGACAGGGGGATCCGAGCAGTACTTC.

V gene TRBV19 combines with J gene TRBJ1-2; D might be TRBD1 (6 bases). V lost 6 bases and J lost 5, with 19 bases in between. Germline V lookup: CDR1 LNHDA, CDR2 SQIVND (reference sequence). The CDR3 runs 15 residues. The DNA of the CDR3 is TGTGCCAGTAGAAGGGGGGGGGACGGCAATTATGGCTACACCTTC. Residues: CASRRGGDGNYGYTF.

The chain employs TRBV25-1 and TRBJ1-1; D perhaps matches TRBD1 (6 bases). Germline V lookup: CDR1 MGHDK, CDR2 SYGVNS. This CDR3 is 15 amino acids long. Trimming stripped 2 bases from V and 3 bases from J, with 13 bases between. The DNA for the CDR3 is TGTGCCAGCAGTGAAAATACGGACAGCTACACTGAAGCTTTCTTT. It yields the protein CASSENTDSYTEAFF.

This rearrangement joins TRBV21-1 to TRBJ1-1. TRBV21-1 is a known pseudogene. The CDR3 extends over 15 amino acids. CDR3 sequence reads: CASSKYTRENTEAFF. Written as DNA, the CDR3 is TGTGCCAGCAGCAAATACACTCGGGAGAACACTGAAGCTTTCTTT.

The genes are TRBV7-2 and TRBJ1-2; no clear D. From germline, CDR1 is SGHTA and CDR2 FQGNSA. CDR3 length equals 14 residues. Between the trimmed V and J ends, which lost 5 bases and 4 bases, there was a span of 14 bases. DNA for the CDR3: TGTGCCAGCAGCCCTAGTGCAGGAGGCTATGGCTACACCTTC. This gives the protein CASSPSAGGYGYTF.

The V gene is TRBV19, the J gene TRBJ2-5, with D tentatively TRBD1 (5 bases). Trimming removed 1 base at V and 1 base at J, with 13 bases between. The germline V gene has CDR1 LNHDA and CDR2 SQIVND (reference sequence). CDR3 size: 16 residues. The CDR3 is CASSIAGLNLQETQYF. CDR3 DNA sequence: TGTGCCAGTAGTATAGCAGGGCTAAACCTCCAAGAGACCCAGTACTTC.

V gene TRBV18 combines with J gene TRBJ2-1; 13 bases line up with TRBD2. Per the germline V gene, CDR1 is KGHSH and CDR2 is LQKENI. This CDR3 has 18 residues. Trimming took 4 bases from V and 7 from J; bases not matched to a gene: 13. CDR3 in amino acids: CASSLSHPTSGGANEQFF. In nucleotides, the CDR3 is TGTGCCAGCTCACTCTCCCACCCCACTAGCGGGGGGGCAAATGAGCAGTTCTTC.

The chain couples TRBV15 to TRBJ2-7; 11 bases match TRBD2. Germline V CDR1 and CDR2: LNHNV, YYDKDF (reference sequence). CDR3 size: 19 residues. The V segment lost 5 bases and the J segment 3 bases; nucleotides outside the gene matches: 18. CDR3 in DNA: TGTGCCACCAGCGGCCCCACGACTAGCGGGGTTAAGTGGCGCTACGAGCAGTACTTC. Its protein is CATSGPTTSGVKWRYEQYF.

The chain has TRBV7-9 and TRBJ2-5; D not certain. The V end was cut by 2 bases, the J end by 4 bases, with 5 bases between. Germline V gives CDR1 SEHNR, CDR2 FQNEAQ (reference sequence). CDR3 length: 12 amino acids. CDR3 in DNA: TGTGCCAGCAGCTTATTCGGAGAGACCCAGTACTTC. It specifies CASSLFGETQYF.

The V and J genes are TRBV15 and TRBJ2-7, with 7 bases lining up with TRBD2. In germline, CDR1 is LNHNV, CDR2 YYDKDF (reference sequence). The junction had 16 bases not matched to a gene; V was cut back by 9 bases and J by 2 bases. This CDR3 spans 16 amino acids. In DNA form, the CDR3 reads TGTGCCACTAGAGACGGGGCCCCGGGGGGTACCTACGAGCAGTACTTC. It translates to CATRDGAPGGTYEQYF. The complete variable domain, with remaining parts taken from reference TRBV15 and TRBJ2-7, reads DAMVIQNPRYQVTQFGKPVTLSCSQTLNHNVMYWYQQKSSQAPKLLFHYYDKDFNNEADTPDNFQSRRPNTSFCFLDIRSPGLGDTAMYLCATRDGAPGGTYEQYFGPGTRLTVT.

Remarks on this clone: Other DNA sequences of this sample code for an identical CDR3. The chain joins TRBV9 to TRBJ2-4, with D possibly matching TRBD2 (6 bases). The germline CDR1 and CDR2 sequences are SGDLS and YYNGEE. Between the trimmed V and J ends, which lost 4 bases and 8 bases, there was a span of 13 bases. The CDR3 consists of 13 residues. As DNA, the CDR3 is TGTGCCAGCAGCTTTGGAGGGACGGACATTCAGTACTTC. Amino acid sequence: CASSFGGTDIQYF.

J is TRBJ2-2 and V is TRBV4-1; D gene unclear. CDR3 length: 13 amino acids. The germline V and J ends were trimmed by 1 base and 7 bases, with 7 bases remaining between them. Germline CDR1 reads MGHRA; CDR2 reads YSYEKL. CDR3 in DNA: TGCGCCAGCAGCCAAGTTTCTCTCGGGGAGCTGTTTTTT. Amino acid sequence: CASSQVSLGELFF.

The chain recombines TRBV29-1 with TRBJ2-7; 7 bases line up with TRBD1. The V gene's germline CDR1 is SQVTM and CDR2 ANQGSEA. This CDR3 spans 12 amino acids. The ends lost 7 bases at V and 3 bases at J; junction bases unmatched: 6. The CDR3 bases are TGCAGCGCCAGACAGGGAAACTACGAGCAGTACTTC. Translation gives CSARQGNYEQYF.

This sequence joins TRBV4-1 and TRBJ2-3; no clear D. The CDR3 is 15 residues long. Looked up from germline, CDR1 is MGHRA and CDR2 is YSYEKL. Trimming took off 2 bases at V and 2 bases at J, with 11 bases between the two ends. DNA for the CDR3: TGCGCCAGCAGCCAACTCTGGGCCACCACAGATACGCAGTATTTT. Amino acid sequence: CASSQLWATTDTQYF.

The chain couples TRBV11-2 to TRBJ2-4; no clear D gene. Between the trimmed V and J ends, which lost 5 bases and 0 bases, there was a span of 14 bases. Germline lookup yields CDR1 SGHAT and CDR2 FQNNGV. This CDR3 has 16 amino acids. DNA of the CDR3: TGTGCCAGCAGCCCCACCGTCGGTCTAGCCAAAAACATTCAGTACTTC. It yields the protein CASSPTVGLAKNIQYF. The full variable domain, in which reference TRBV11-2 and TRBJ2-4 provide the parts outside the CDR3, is EAGVAQSPRYKIIEKRQSVAFWCNPISGHATLYWYQQILGQGPKLLIQFQNNGVVDDSQLPKDRFSAERLKGVDSTLKIQPAKLEDSAVYLCASSPTVGLAKNIQYFGAGTRLSVL.

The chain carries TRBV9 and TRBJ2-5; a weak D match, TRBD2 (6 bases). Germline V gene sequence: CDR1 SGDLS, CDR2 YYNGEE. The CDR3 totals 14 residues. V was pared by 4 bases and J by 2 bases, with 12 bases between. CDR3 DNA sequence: TGTGCCAGCAGCTTCGGGACTGGGCAAGAGACCCAGTACTTC. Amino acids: CASSFGTGQETQYF. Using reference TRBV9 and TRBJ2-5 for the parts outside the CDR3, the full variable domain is DSGVTQTPKHLITATGQRVTLRCSPRSGDLSVYWYQQSLDQGLQFLIQYYNGEERAKGNILERFSAQQFPDLHSELNLSSLELGDSALYFCASSFGTGQETQYFGPGTRLLVL.

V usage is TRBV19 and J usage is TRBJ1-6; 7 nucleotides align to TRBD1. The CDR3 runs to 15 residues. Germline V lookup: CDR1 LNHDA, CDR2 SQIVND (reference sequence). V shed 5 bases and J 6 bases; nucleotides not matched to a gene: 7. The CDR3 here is CASSSRQGSNSPLHF. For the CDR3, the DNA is TGTGCCAGTAGTTCACGACAGGGCTCTAATTCACCCCTCCACTTT.

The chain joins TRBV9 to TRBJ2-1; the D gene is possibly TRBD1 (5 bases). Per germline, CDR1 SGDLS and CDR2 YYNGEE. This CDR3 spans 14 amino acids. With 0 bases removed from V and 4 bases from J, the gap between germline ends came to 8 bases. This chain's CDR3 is CASSVGGHYNEQFF. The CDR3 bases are TGTGCCAGCAGCGTAGGGGGCCATTACAATGAGCAGTTCTTC.

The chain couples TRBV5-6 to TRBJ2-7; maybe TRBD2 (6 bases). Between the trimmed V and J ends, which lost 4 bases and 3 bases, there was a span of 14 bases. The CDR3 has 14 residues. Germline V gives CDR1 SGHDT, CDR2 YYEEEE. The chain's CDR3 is CASSVSWRDYEQYF. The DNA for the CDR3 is TGTGCCAGCAGCGTGTCATGGAGGGACTACGAGCAGTACTTC.

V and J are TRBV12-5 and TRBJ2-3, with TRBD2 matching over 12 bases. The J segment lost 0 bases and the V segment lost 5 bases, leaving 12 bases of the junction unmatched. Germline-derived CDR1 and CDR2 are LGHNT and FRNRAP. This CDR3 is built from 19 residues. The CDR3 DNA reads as TGTGCTAGTGGTGTCCGGTGGACTAGCGGGGATTCTAGCACAGATACGCAGTATTTT. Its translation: CASGVRWTSGDSSTDTQYF.

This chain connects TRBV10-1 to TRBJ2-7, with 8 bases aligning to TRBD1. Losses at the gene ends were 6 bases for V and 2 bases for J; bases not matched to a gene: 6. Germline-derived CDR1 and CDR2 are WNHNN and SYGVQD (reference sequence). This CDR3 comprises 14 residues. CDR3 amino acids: CASSPGTGPYEQYF. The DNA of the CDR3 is TGCGCCAGCAGCCCCGGGACAGGACCCTACGAGCAGTACTTC.

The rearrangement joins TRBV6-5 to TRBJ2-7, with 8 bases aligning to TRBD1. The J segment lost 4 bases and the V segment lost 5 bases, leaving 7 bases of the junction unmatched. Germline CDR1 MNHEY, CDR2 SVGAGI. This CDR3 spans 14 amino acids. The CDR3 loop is CASSEAGGSYEQYF. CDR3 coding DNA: TGTGCCAGCAGTGAGGCAGGGGGCTCTTACGAGCAGTACTTC.

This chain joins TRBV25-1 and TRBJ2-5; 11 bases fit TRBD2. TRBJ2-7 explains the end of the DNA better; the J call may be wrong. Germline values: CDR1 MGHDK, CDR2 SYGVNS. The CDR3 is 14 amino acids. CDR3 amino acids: CASQGTSGQYEQYF. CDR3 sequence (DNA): TGTGCCAGCCAGGGGACTAGCGGACAATACGAGCAGTACTTC.

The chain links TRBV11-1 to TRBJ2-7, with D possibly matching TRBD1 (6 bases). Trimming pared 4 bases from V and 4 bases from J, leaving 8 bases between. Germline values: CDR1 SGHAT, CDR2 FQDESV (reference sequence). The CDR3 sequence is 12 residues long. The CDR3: CASSSQGYEQYF. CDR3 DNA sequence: TGTGCCAGCAGCTCCCAGGGGTACGAGCAGTACTTC.

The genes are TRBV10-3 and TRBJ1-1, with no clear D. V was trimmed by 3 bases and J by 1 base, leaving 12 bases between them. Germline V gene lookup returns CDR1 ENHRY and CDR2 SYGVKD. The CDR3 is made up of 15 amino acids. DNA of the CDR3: TGTGCCATCAGTGACCGGGATCGTCAGAACACTGAAGCTTTCTTT. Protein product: CAISDRDRQNTEAFF.

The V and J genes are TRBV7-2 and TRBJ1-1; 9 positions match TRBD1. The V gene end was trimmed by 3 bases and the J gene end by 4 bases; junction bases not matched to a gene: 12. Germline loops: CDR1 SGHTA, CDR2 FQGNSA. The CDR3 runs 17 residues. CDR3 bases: TGTGCCAGCAGCTTTGGCTTGACGACAGGGGGTGGCACTGAAGCTTTCTTT. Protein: CASSFGLTTGGGTEAFF.

CDR3 coding DNA: TGTGCCAGCAGCTTGTCCGTGGGCCTAAAAAACATTCAGTACTTC. This encodes CASSLSVGLKNIQYF. The genes are TRBV5-8 and TRBJ2-4; D remains ambiguous. V lost 1 base and J lost 4, with 12 bases in between. CDR1 is SGHTS, CDR2 YDEGEE, per germline. CDR3 length: 15 residues.

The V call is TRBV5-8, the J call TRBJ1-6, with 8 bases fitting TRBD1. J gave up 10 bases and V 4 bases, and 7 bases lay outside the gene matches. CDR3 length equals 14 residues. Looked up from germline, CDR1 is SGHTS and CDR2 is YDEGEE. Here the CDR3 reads CASSQTGVDSPLHF. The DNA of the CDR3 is TGTGCCAGCAGCCAGACAGGGGTCGACTCACCCCTCCACTTT. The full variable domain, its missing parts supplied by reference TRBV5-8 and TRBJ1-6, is EAGVTQSPTHLIKTRGQQATLRCSPISGHTSVYWYQQALGLGLQFLLWYDEGEERNRGNFPPRFSGRQFPNYSSELNVNALELEDSALYLCASSQTGVDSPLHFGNGTRLTVT.

The CDR3 DNA reads TGCGCCAGCAGCCCCCCAGACTCGTACAATGAGCAGTTCTTC. This codes for CASSPPDSYNEQFF. The chain is built from TRBV5-1 and TRBJ2-1; no reliable D call. Trimming took 4 bases from V and 4 from J, leaving 12 bases between them. The CDR3 runs to 14 residues. Germline V lookup: CDR1 SGHRS, CDR2 YFSETQ.

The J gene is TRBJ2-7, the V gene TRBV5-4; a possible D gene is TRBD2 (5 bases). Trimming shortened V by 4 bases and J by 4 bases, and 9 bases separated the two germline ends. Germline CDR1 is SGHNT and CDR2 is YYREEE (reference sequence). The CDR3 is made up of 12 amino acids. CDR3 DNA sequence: TGTGCCAGCAGCCGGGATGGGTACGAGCAGTACTTC. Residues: CASSRDGYEQYF.

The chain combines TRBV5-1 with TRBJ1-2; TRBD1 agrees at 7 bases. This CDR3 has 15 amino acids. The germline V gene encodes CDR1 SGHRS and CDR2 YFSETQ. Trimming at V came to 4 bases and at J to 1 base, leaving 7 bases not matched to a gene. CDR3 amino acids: CASSTQPGGNYGYTF. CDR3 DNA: TGCGCCAGCAGCACTCAGCCAGGGGGTAACTATGGCTACACCTTC.